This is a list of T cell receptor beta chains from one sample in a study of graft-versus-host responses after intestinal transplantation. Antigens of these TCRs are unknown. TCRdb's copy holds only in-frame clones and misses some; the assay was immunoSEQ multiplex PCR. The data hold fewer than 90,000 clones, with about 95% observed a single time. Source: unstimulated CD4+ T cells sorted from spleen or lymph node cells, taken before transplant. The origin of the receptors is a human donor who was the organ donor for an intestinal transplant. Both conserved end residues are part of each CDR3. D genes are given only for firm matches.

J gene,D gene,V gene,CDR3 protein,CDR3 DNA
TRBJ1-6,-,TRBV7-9,CASSLGPSFSYNSPLHF,TGTGCCAGCAGCTTAGGTCCCAGCTTCTCCTATAATTCACCCCTCCACTTT
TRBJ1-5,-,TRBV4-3,CASSQDRASNQPQHF,TGCGCCAGCAGCCAAGATAGAGCTAGCAATCAGCCCCAGCATTTT
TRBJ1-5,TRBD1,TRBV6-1,CASSEALDRGQPQHF,TGTGCCAGCAGTGAAGCGCTGGACAGGGGACAGCCCCAGCATTTT
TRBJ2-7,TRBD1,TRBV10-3,CAISERTGVYEQYF,TGTGCCATCAGTGAAAGGACAGGAGTCTACGAGCAGTACTTC
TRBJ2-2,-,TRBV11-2,CASSSKVRWGPTGELFF,TGTGCCAGCAGCTCGAAAGTGCGATGGGGACCTACCGGGGAGCTGTTTTTT
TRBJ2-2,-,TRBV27,CASSDLRQPQTTGELFF,TGTGCCAGCAGTGACCTAAGGCAGCCTCAAACCACCGGGGAGCTGTTTTTT
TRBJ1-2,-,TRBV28,CASSLYWGNYGYTF,TGTGCCAGCAGTTTATATTGGGGGAACTATGGCTACACCTTC
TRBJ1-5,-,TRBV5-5,CASSMLERNQPQHF,TGTGCCAGCAGCATGCTAGAACGCAATCAGCCCCAGCATTTT
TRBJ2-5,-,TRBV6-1,CASGVRGEVETQYF,TGTGCCAGCGGGGTTCGCGGGGAAGTGGAGACCCAGTACTTC
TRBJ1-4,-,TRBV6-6,CASSHRGGREKLFF,TGTGCCAGCAGTCATCGGGGGGGCCGTGAAAAACTGTTTTTT
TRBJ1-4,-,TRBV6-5,CASRPSGGPEKLFF,TGTGCCAGCAGGCCCTCGGGGGGTCCCGAAAAACTGTTTTTT
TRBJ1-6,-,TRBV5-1,CASSLGHYNSPLHF,TGCGCCAGCAGCTTGGGACACTATAATTCACCCCTCCACTTT
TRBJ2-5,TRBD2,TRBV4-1,CASSQLGLGETQYF,TGCGCCAGCAGCCAACTCGGACTAGGCGAGACCCAGTACTTC
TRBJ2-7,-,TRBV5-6,CASSRPGAYEQYF,TGTGCCAGCAGCCGCCCCGGCGCCTACGAGCAGTACTTC
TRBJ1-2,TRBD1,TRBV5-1,CASSLAWDRGIDYGYTF,TGCGCCAGCAGCTTGGCCTGGGACAGGGGTATCGACTATGGCTACACCTTC
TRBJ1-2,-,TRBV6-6,CASSYSTRGGYTF,TGTGCCAGCAGTTACTCGACCAGGGGCGGCTACACCTTC
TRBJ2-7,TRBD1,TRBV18,CASSPPGTGFGEQYF,TGTGCCAGCTCACCACCTGGGACAGGGTTTGGCGAGCAGTACTTC
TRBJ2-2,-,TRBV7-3,CASSNGGTGELFF,TGTGCCAGCAGCAACGGTGGCACCGGGGAGCTGTTTTTT
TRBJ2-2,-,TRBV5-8,CASIARLNTGELFF,TGTGCCAGCATTGCGCGGTTGAACACCGGGGAGCTGTTTTTT
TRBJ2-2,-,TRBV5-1,CASSPWGSNTGELFF,TGCGCCAGCAGCCCGTGGGGGTCGAACACCGGGGAGCTGTTTTTT
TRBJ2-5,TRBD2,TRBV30,CAWTRAGGKETQYF,TGTGCCTGGACCAGAGCGGGGGGTAAAGAGACCCAGTACTTC
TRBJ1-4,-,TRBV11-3,CASSPGTATNEKLFF,TGTGCCAGCAGCCCGGGGACTGCAACTAATGAAAAACTGTTTTTT
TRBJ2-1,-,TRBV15,CATSRQGGSYNEQFF,TGTGCCACCAGCAGACAGGGGGGGTCCTACAATGAGCAGTTCTTC